This T cell receptor (beta chain) was obtained from a study of blood T cell repertoires in COVID-19. The germline V gene encodes CDR1 MGHRA and CDR2 YSYEKL. The CDR3 extends over 16 amino acids. Deletions cut 4 bases from V and 3 bases from J, with 16 bases between. Profiling relied on immunoSEQ multiplex PCR, and the TCRdb table lists in-frame clones only, not all of them. The profile shows more than 300,000 clones, 88% of them singletons. Specimen: PBMCs or T cells enriched from blood (not recorded which). This receptor was taken from a woman between 18 and 30 years old who had recovered from COVID-19. The chain joins TRBV4-1 to TRBJ2-1; possible D gene TRBD2, 7 bases. This chain's CDR3 is CASSPGGSGFYNEQFF. The CDR3 DNA reads as TGCGCCAGCAGCCCGGGGGGCAGCGGGTTCTACAATGAGCAGTTCTTC.